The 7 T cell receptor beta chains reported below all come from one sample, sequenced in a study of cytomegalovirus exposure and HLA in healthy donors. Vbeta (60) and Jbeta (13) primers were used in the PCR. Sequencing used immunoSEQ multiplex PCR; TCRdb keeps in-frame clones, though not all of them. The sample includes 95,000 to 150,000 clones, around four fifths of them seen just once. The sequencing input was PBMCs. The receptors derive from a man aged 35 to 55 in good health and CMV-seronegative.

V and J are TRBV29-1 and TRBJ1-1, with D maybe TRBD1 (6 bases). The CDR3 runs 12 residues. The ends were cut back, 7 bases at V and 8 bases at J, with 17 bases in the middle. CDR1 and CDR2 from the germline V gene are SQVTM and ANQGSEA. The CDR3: CSAHGGGGEAFF. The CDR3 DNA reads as TGCAGCGCCCATGGGGGGGGCGGAGAAGCTTTCTTT. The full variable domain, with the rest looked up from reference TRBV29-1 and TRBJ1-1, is SAVISQKPSRDICQRGTSLTIQCQVDSQVTMMFWYRQQPGQSLTLIATANQGSEATYESGFVIDKFPISRPNLTFSTLTVSNMSPEDSSIYLCSAHGGGGEAFFGQGTRLTVV.

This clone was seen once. The CDR3 coding sequence is TGTGCCAGCAGCGCCGCCCCTACTAGAAATGGCTACACCTTC. It encodes CASSAAPTRNGYTF. This rearrangement joins TRBV9 to TRBJ1-2; no clear D. Germline V lookup: CDR1 SGDLS, CDR2 YYNGEE. V lost 3 bases and J 6 bases, leaving 15 bases between the germline ends. The CDR3 consists of 14 residues.

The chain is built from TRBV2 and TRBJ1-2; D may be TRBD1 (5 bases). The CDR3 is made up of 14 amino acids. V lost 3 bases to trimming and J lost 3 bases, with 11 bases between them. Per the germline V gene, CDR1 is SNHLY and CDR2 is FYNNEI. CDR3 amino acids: CASSDWGRHYGYTF. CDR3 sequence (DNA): TGTGCCAGCAGTGATTGGGGCAGACACTATGGCTACACCTTC.

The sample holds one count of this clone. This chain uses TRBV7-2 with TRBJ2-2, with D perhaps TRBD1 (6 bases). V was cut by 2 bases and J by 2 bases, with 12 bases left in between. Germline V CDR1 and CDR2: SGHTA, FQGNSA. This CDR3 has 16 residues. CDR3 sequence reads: CASSLLGGPNTGELFF. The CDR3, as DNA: TGTGCCAGCAGCTTATTAGGGGGTCCTAACACCGGGGAGCTGTTTTTT. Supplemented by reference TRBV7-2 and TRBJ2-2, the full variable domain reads GAGVSQSPSNKVTEKGKDVELRCDPISGHTALYWYRQSLGQGLEFLIYFQGNSAPDKSGLPSDRFSAERTGGSVSTLTIQRTQQEDSAVYLCASSLLGGPNTGELFFGEGSRLTVL.

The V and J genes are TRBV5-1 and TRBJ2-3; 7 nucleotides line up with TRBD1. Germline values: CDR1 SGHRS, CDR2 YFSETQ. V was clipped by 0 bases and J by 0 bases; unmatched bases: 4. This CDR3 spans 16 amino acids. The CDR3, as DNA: TGCGCCAGCAGCTTGGGGACAGGTTCTAGCACAGATACGCAGTATTTT. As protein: CASSLGTGSSTDTQYF.

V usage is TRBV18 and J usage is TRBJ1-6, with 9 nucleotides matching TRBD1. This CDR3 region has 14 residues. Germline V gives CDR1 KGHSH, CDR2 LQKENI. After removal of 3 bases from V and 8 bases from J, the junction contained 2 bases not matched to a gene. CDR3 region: CASSPTGGDSPLHF. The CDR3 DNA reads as TGTGCCAGCTCACCGACAGGGGGAGATTCACCCCTCCACTTT.

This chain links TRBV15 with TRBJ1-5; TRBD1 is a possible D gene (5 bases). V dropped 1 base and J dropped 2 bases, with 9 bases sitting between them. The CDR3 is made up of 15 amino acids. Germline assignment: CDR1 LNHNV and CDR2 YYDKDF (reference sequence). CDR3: CATSRGQSGNQPQHF. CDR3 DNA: TGTGCCACCAGCAGAGGACAGTCAGGCAATCAGCCCCAGCATTTT.